This T cell receptor (beta chain) was profiled in a study of tumor-infiltrating lymphocytes in localized non-small cell lung cancer. TCRdb's copy holds only in-frame clones and misses some; the assay was immunoSEQ multiplex PCR. There are approximately 9,000 clones in the sample; approximately 78% occur only once, and approximately 10% lies in the top ten. This clone is termed medium-sized. V dropped 0 bases and J dropped 3 bases, with 14 bases sitting between them. CDR1 LNHNV and CDR2 YYDKDF come from the germline V gene (reference sequence). The CDR3 runs 16 residues. The sequence derives from a human donor with non-small cell lung cancer. The rearrangement uses TRBV15 and TRBJ1-2, with a tentative D call TRBD1 (5 bases). Sequencing used lung tumor tissue. CDR3 bases: TGTGCCACCAGCAGAGATCCCGGGGGGTTCGACTATGGCTACACCTTC. Amino acid sequence: CATSRDPGGFDYGYTF.